Shown below are 8 T cell receptor beta chains from a single sample sequenced in a study of response to subunit inactivated influenza vaccine. TCRdb processed the RT-PCR reads anew with MiXCR; each CDR3 protein has one entry. The sample has 700,000 to 800,000 distinct CDR3 sequences; about a fifth are singletons. Sequenced here: PBMCs from blood, sampled roughly 5 days after vaccination. The receptors derive from a man aged 45-65 years who received an inactivated influenza vaccine.

This clonotype appeared many times. The gene calls are TRBV12-3 or TRBV12-4 and TRBJ2-2, with a tentative D call TRBD2 (6 bases). V lost 5 bases and J lost 1, with 14 bases in between. The CDR3 totals 16 residues. The CDR3 DNA follows: TGTGCCAGCAGTCCGGCGCGGGGAGAGAACACCGGGGAGCTGTTTTTT. Its protein is CASSPARGENTGELFF.

The table lists this clonotype with a few counts. The chain carries TRBV12-3 or TRBV12-4 and TRBJ2-7; 7 bases agree with TRBD2. This CDR3 comprises 13 residues. J gave up 2 bases and V 4 bases, and 2 bases lay outside the gene matches. CDR3 DNA sequence: TGTGCCAGCAGTTGGGAGGGGCCCTACGAGCAGTACTTC. It encodes CASSWEGPYEQYF.

This clonotype came up once. The rearrangement joins TRBV12-3 or TRBV12-4 to TRBJ1-1; maybe TRBD1 (6 bases). Trimming pared 6 bases from V and 4 bases from J, leaving 15 bases between. The CDR3 has 14 amino acids. The CDR3 here is CASSIADSGTEAFF. In nucleotides, the CDR3 is TGTGCCAGCAGCATTGCGGACAGTGGCACTGAAGCTTTCTTT.

This clonotype came up many times. This chain connects TRBV5-1 to TRBJ2-3, with D uncertain. V lost 0 bases and J lost 1, with 3 bases in between. CDR3 length equals 13 residues. Germline CDR1 reads SGHRS; CDR2 reads YFSETQ. In DNA, the CDR3 is TGCGCCAGCAGCTTGGGTGGCACAGATACGCAGTATTTT. Its protein is CASSLGGTDTQYF.

The chain links TRBV20-1 to TRBJ1-5; D unresolved. Germline assignment: CDR1 DFQATT and CDR2 SNEGSKA (reference sequence). The CDR3 has 15 residues. Trimming removed 4 bases at V and 2 bases at J, with 15 bases between. CDR3 nucleotides: TGCAGTGCTATCCGCGTGGCCGGGGGCAATCAGCCCCAGCATTTT. Amino acids: CSAIRVAGGNQPQHF.

The sample holds a few counts of this clonotype. The chain employs TRBV5-1 and TRBJ2-3; D could derive from TRBD1 or TRBD2 (6 bases each). The germline CDR1 and CDR2 sequences are SGHRS and YFSETQ. This CDR3 region has 17 residues. V was cut by 0 bases and J by 1 base, with 15 bases left in between. CDR3 amino acids: CASSLGIGGYGTDTQYF. The CDR3 coding sequence is TGCGCCAGCAGCTTGGGAATAGGGGGGTATGGCACAGATACGCAGTATTTT. Complete variable domain (other parts from reference TRBV5-1 and TRBJ2-3): KAGVTQTPRYLIKTRGQQVTLSCSPISGHRSVSWYQQTPGQGLQFLFEYFSETQRNKGNFPGRFSGRQFSNSRSEMNVSTLELGDSALYLCASSLGIGGYGTDTQYFGPGTRLTVL.

The V call is TRBV9, the J call TRBJ2-3; unclear D gene. This CDR3 region has 14 residues. V was trimmed by 0 bases and J by 5 bases, leaving 10 bases between them. Germline V gene lookup returns CDR1 SGDLS and CDR2 YYNGEE. CDR3 bases: TGTGCCAGCAGCGTAGATCTGGGTGGAGATACGCAGTATTTT. Protein product: CASSVDLGGDTQYF.

This clonotype was picked up a small number of times. V is TRBV19 and J is TRBJ1-6; D is unresolved. Trimming shortened V by 5 bases and J by 7 bases, and 6 bases separated the two germline ends. The CDR3 runs 12 residues. In germline, CDR1 is LNHDA, CDR2 SQIVND (reference sequence). CDR3 DNA: TGTGCCAGTAGTGTGGGGAATTCACCCCTCCACTTT. It is translated as CASSVGNSPLHF.